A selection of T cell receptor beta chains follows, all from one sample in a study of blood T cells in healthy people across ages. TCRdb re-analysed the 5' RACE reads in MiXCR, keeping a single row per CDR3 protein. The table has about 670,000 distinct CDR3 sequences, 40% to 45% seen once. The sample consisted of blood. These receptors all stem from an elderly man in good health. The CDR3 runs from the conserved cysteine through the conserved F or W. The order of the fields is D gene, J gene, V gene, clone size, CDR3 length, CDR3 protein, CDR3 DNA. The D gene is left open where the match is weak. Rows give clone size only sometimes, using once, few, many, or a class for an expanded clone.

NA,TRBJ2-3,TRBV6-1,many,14,CASSELRGTDTQYF,TGTGCCAGCAGTGAACTAAGGGGCACAGATACGCAGTATTTT
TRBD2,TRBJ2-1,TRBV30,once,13,CASASGGYNEQFF,TGTGCCTCAGCTAGCGGGGGGTACAATGAGCAGTTCTTC
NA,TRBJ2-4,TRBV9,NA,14,CASSSGGRWNELYF,TGTGCCAGCAGCTCCGGTGGCAGGTGGAACGAGCTGTACTTC
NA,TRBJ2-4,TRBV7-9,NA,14,CASSLAGGKNIQYF,TGTGCCAGCAGCTTAGCGGGGGGTAAAAACATTCAGTACTTC
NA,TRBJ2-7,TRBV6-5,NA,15,CASSYYGAPRGEQYF,TGTGCCAGCAGTTACTACGGGGCGCCTAGGGGTGAGCAGTACTTC
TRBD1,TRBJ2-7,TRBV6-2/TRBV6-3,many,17,CASSYVTGGPNYYEQYF,TGTGCCAGCAGTTACGTGACAGGGGGCCCGAACTATTACGAGCAGTACTTC
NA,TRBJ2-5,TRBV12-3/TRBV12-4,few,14,CASIGQGGTGTQYF,TGTGCCAGCATAGGGCAGGGGGGGACGGGGACCCAGTACTTC
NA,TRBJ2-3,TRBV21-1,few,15,CASSKNRGGADTQYF,TGTGCCAGCAGCAAAAATAGGGGGGGGGCAGATACGCAGTATTTT
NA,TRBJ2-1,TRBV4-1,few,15,CASSQDLLTDNEQFF,TGCGCCAGCAGCCAAGATCTTTTGACAGACAATGAGCAGTTCTTC
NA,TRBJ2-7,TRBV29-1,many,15,CSVSPRSGTTNEQYF,TGCAGCGTTTCTCCTCGTTCCGGGACAACCAACGAGCAGTACTTC
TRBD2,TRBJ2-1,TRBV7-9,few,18,CASSFNPGLAGTINEQFF,TGTGCCAGCAGTTTTAATCCCGGACTAGCGGGAACGATCAATGAGCAGTTCTTC
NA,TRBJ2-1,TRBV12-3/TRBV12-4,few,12,CASSPLVIEQFF,TGTGCCAGCAGCCCACTAGTCATTGAGCAGTTCTTC
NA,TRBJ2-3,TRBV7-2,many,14,CASSLEVGADTQYF,TGTGCCAGCAGCTTAGAAGTTGGGGCAGATACGCAGTATTTT
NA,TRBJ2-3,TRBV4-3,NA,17,CASSQDLGQPSTDAQYF,TGCGCCAGCAGCCAAGATCTGGGCCAACCTAGCACAGATGCGCAGTATTTT
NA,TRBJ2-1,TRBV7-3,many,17,CASSLRGWRGTENEQFF,TGTGCCAGCAGCTTACGGGGATGGCGGGGAACCGAGAATGAGCAGTTCTTC
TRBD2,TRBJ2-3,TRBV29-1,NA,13,CSMRAGVGDTQYF,TGCAGCATGCGAGCGGGAGTGGGCGATACGCAGTATTTT
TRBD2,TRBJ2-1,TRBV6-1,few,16,CASNLLAGGAGGEQFF,TGTGCCAGCAATCTACTAGCGGGGGGGGCCGGTGGTGAGCAGTTCTTC
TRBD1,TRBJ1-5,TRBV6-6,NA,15,CASRQDRGGNQPQHF,TGTGCCAGCAGACAAGACAGGGGTGGCAATCAGCCCCAGCATTTT
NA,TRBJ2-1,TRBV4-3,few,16,CASSQDLGQIYNEQFF,TGCGCCAGCAGCCAAGATCTGGGGCAAATTTACAATGAGCAGTTCTTC
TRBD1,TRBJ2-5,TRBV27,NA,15,CAKIGDRIPMETQYF,TGTGCCAAAATAGGGGACAGGATCCCAATGGAGACCCAGTACTTC
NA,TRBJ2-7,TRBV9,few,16,CASSVATGLASYEQYF,TGTGCCAGCAGCGTAGCTACGGGACTCGCGTCCTACGAGCAGTACTTC
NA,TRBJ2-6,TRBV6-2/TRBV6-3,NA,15,CASRQVAYGANVLTF,TGTGCCAGCAGGCAGGTGGCTTATGGGGCCAACGTCCTGACTTTC
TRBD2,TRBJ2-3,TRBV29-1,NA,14,CSVALAGGPDTQYF,TGCAGCGTTGCCCTTGCGGGGGGGCCAGATACGCAGTATTTT
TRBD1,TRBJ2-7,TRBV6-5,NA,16,CASSSSGQGYSYEQYF,TGTGCCAGCAGTTCCTCAGGACAGGGATACTCCTACGAGCAGTACTTC
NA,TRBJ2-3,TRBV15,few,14,CATNTLRGTDTQYF,TGTGCCACCAACACGCTGAGGGGAACAGATACGCAGTATTTT
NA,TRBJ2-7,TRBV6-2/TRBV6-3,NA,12,CASNLRGTEQYF,TGTGCCAGCAACTTACGGGGGACCGAGCAGTACTTC
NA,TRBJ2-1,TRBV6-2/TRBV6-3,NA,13,CASSGASWNEQFF,TGTGCCAGCAGTGGGGCCTCGTGGAATGAGCAGTTCTTC
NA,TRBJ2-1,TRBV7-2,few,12,CAHRPGGGEQFF,TGTGCTCATCGGCCGGGGGGCGGTGAGCAGTTCTTC
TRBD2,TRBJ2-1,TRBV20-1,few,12,CSASGRYLEQFF,TGCAGTGCTAGCGGGAGGTATCTTGAGCAGTTCTTC
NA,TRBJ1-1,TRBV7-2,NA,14,CASSLRMGNTEAFF,TGTGCCAGCAGCTTGAGGATGGGGAACACTGAAGCTTTCTTT
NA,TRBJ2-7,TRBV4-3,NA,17,CASSQDLFREDSYEQYF,TGCGCCAGCAGCCAAGATCTATTCAGGGAGGACTCCTACGAGCAGTACTTC
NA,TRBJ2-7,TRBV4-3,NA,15,CASSQGDLWRNEQYF,TGCGCCAGCAGCCAGGGGGACTTATGGAGGAATGAGCAGTACTTC
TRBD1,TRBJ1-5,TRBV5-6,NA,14,CASSLGQGKQPQHF,TGTGCCAGCAGCTTGGGACAGGGCAAACAGCCCCAGCATTTT
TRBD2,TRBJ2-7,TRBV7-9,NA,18,CASSQGLAGGRISYEQYF,TGTGCCAGCAGCCAAGGGCTAGCGGGAGGAAGGATCTCCTACGAGCAGTACTTC
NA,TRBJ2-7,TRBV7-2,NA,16,CASSLGGQWISYEQYF,TGTGCCAGCAGCTTAGGAGGACAGTGGATCTCCTACGAGCAGTACTTC
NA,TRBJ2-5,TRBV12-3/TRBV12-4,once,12,CASSKQGDEQYF,TGTGCCAGCAGTAAGCAGGGAGATGAGCAGTACTTC
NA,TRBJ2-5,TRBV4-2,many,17,CASSQDRTGGRFKTQYF,TGTGCCAGCAGCCAAGATAGAACGGGGGGCCGATTCAAGACCCAGTACTTC
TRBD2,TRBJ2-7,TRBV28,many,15,CASSLAGGPLSEQYF,TGTGCCAGCAGTTTAGCGGGAGGGCCCTTATCCGAGCAGTACTTC
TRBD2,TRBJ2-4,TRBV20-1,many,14,CSARDGGGRNIQYF,TGCAGTGCTAGAGACGGGGGGGGGAGGAACATTCAGTACTTC
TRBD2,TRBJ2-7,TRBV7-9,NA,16,CASSLARLAGVGEQYF,TGTGCCAGCAGCTTAGCTAGACTAGCGGGAGTCGGTGAGCAGTACTTC
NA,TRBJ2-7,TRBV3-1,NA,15,CASSQVSSGSYEQYF,TGTGCCAGCAGCCAAGTGTCATCTGGTTCCTACGAGCAGTACTTC
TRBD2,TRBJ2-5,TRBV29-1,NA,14,CSVSLAGTQETQYF,TGCAGCGTTTCCCTAGCGGGGACTCAAGAGACCCAGTACTTC
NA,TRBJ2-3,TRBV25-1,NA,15,CASSTRRQGGDTQYF,TGTGCCAGCAGCACGAGGCGCCAGGGCGGTGATACGCAGTATTTT
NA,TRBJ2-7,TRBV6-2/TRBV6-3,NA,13,CASSSFSIYEQYF,TGTGCCAGCAGCTCTTTTAGCATTTACGAGCAGTACTTC
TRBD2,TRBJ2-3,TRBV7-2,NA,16,CASSLGGSGGGDTQYF,TGTGCCAGCAGCTTAGGTGGTAGCGGGGGGGGAGATACGCAGTATTTT
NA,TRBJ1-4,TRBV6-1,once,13,CASITGLGEKLFF,TGTGCCAGCATAACAGGGCTTGGGGAAAAACTGTTTTTT
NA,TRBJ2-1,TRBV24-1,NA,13,CATSDFELGEQFF,TGTGCCACCAGTGATTTTGAGCTCGGGGAGCAGTTCTTC
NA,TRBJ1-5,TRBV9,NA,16,CASSVLSGGGNQPQHF,TGTGCCAGCAGCGTACTGTCGGGCGGGGGCAATCAGCCCCAGCATTTT
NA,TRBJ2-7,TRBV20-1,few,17,CSARDRSTSWTLGEQYF,TGCAGTGCTAGAGATCGGTCAACTAGCTGGACGTTGGGCGAGCAGTACTTC
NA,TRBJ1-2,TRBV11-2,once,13,CASSPTVGYGYTF,TGTGCCAGCAGCCCGACTGTGGGCTATGGCTACACCTTC
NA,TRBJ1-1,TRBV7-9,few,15,CASSPSGRGDTEAFF,TGTGCCAGCAGCCCTAGCGGCAGAGGGGACACTGAAGCTTTCTTT
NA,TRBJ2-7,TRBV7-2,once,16,CASSLGAGTYPYEQYF,TGTGCCAGCAGCTTAGGAGCCGGGACATACCCCTACGAGCAGTACTTC
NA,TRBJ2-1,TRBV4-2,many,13,CASSQEKRYEQFF,TGTGCCAGCAGCCAAGAAAAACGGTATGAGCAGTTCTTC
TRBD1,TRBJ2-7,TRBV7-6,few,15,CASSPGDRGPNEQYF,TGTGCCAGCAGCCCCGGGGACAGGGGTCCCAACGAGCAGTACTTC
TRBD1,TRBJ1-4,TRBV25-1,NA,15,CASSDLTGGNEKLFF,TGTGCCAGCAGTGACCTTACAGGGGGTAATGAAAAACTGTTTTTT
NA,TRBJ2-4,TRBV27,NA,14,CASSLLGAGNIQYF,TGTGCCAGCAGCCTCTTGGGGGCCGGGAACATTCAGTACTTC
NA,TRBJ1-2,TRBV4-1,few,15,CASSQEQHRGYGYTF,TGCGCCAGCAGCCAAGAACAGCATCGGGGCTATGGCTACACCTTC
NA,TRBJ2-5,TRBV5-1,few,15,CASSYGVLMEETQYF,TGCGCCAGCAGCTATGGGGTCCTAATGGAAGAGACCCAGTACTTC
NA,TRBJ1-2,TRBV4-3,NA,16,CASSQDSLFGRDGYTF,TGCGCCAGCAGCCAAGATTCCCTCTTTGGGAGGGATGGCTACACCTTC
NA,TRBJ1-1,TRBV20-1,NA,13,CSAYGAPNTEAFF,TGCAGTGCTTATGGTGCTCCGAACACTGAAGCTTTCTTT